This T cell receptor (beta chain) was sequenced for a study of T cell responses to AZD1222 COVID-19 vaccine. V shed 1 base and J 8 bases; nucleotides not matched to a gene: 10. Germline V gene data show CDR1 as MNHEY and CDR2 as SMNVEV (reference sequence). This CDR3 region has 15 residues. Data came from immunoSEQ multiplex PCR; TCRdb stores just in-frame clones and leaves some out. The sample has approximately 150,000 clones; about 92% are singletons. Study findings and constraints: Dominant CD4 TCR responses targeted spike regions 160-218 and 743-854. Clonal diversity was possibly underestimated, and white British individuals and females predominated among donors.

This clone came up once. Its antigen is currently unknown. This TCR derives from an adult who received the AZD1222 COVID-19 vaccine. J is TRBJ1-2 and V is TRBV27, with 7 bases fitting TRBD1. The material sequenced was peripheral blood, taken 28 days after the second AZD1222 dose. CDR3 bases: TGTGCCAGCAGTTTATTGGGCAGGGGGACGGGCGGCTACACCTTC. Residues: CASSLLGRGTGGYTF.